The rows below give T cell receptor beta chains drawn from one sample of a study of T cells expressing NK-cell markers. One entry per CDR3 protein, without DNA, is what TCRdb gives after re-calling the 5' RACE reads. This table lists over 250,000 distinct CDR3 sequences. The sample taken for sequencing was blood T cells: a sorted CD56 or NKG2C T cell subset, CD4+ or CD8+ T cells, or bulk PBMC T cells (not recorded which). The receptor set was obtained from a woman between 18 and 69 years old in good health. Both conserved end residues are part of each CDR3. The order of the fields is V gene, J gene, CDR3 protein.

v_call: TRBV7-2; j_call: TRBJ2-5; cdr3_aa: CASSSDGGRYQETQYF
v_call: TRBV4-3; j_call: TRBJ2-3; cdr3_aa: CASSQAPPGAGRNTQYF
v_call: TRBV18; j_call: TRBJ2-2; cdr3_aa: CASSPTTTGELFF
v_call: TRBV7-2; j_call: TRBJ2-3; cdr3_aa: CASSLGPRGGAGDTQYF
v_call: TRBV5-6; j_call: TRBJ2-3; cdr3_aa: CASRTSGGGTDTQYF
v_call: TRBV5-1; j_call: TRBJ2-2; cdr3_aa: CASSPNGGSNTGELFF
v_call: TRBV5-4; j_call: TRBJ2-7; cdr3_aa: CASSWDRDEQYF
v_call: TRBV5-6; j_call: TRBJ1-2; cdr3_aa: CASSLDYRPHYGYTF
v_call: TRBV29-1; j_call: TRBJ2-1; cdr3_aa: CSVRLLAGNGEQFF
v_call: TRBV12-3/TRBV12-4; j_call: TRBJ1-3; cdr3_aa: CASTANRGDGNTIYF
v_call: TRBV18; j_call: TRBJ2-7; cdr3_aa: CASSLGKGGSAEQYF
v_call: TRBV4-1; j_call: TRBJ2-1; cdr3_aa: CASSQGGAGGRYNEQFF
v_call: TRBV4-2; j_call: TRBJ2-5; cdr3_aa: CASSQVSGGAGETQYF
v_call: TRBV3-1; j_call: TRBJ2-1; cdr3_aa: CASSQGNTREQFF
v_call: TRBV3-1; j_call: TRBJ1-4; cdr3_aa: CASTLWDSTNEKLFF
v_call: TRBV20-1; j_call: TRBJ2-7; cdr3_aa: CSASLSYEQYF
v_call: TRBV20-1; j_call: TRBJ1-2; cdr3_aa: CSARDRARNYGYTF
v_call: TRBV27; j_call: TRBJ2-3; cdr3_aa: CASRSLAGGFTDTQYF
v_call: TRBV20-1; j_call: TRBJ2-3; cdr3_aa: CSAPRGTAPDTQYF
v_call: TRBV9; j_call: TRBJ2-2; cdr3_aa: CASSVYRGRNTGELFF
v_call: TRBV11-3; j_call: TRBJ2-5; cdr3_aa: CASSLVTGKQETQYF
v_call: TRBV6-1; j_call: TRBJ2-3; cdr3_aa: CASSRASTDTQYF
v_call: TRBV11-2; j_call: TRBJ2-5; cdr3_aa: CASSLDPGRTGRQETQYF
v_call: TRBV12-3/TRBV12-4; j_call: TRBJ2-5; cdr3_aa: CASKGGGETQYF
v_call: TRBV20-1; j_call: TRBJ2-1; cdr3_aa: CRARDPLAGGYNEQFF
v_call: TRBV20-1; j_call: TRBJ2-1; cdr3_aa: CSARASGRNYNEQFF
v_call: TRBV5-1; j_call: TRBJ2-5; cdr3_aa: CASSSNGQAEQTQYF
v_call: TRBV12-3/TRBV12-4; j_call: TRBJ2-1; cdr3_aa: CASSLGAVGANNEQFF
v_call: TRBV20-1; j_call: TRBJ2-2; cdr3_aa: CSARHRDRNTGELFF
v_call: TRBV20-1; j_call: TRBJ2-3; cdr3_aa: CSASWGGAAVDTQYF
v_call: TRBV20-1; j_call: TRBJ1-2; cdr3_aa: CSAPVEGLIYTF
v_call: TRBV28; j_call: TRBJ1-6; cdr3_aa: CASSLVQGASPLHF
v_call: TRBV4-3; j_call: TRBJ2-4; cdr3_aa: CASSQTASLGNIQYF
v_call: TRBV5-1; j_call: TRBJ2-2; cdr3_aa: CASSLTSGSNTGELFF
v_call: TRBV11-2; j_call: TRBJ2-7; cdr3_aa: CASSLGGSWDSYEQYF
v_call: TRBV20-1; j_call: TRBJ2-5; cdr3_aa: CSARGPGTSGVETQYF
v_call: TRBV6-6; j_call: TRBJ1-1; cdr3_aa: CASSSWGGTEAFF
v_call: TRBV14; j_call: TRBJ2-1; cdr3_aa: CASTPLALNTDQFF
v_call: TRBV24-1; j_call: TRBJ1-5; cdr3_aa: CATSPRADRPQHF
v_call: TRBV5-4; j_call: TRBJ2-6; cdr3_aa: CASSTTGGANVLTF
v_call: TRBV6-1; j_call: TRBJ1-1; cdr3_aa: CASSRRMNTEAFF
v_call: TRBV6-1; j_call: TRBJ2-1; cdr3_aa: CASSRTGGPNEQFF
v_call: TRBV4-1; j_call: TRBJ2-5; cdr3_aa: CASSQDRGETQYF
v_call: TRBV5-1; j_call: TRBJ2-1; cdr3_aa: CASSSSRLAVSNEQFF
v_call: TRBV10-1; j_call: TRBJ2-2; cdr3_aa: CASRQQGANTGELFF